The rows below give T cell receptor beta chains drawn from one sample of a study of regulatory T cells in long-lasting Graves disease. Using its own MiXCR run on the multiplex PCR reads, TCRdb lists one record per CDR3 protein. The sample records under 450,000 distinct CDR3 sequences, roughly 23% being singletons. The material sequenced was peripheral blood mononuclear cells (PBMCs), taken when the disease was refractory, from a patient treated with antithyroid drugs. These receptors all stem from a middle-aged woman with Graves disease. The CDR3 runs from the conserved cysteine through the conserved F or W. The order of the fields is J gene, clone size, V gene, D gene, CDR3 protein, CDR3 DNA. A D gene is named only where the DNA matches it firmly. Size tells how often a clone was seen (once, few, many) or the class of an expanded clone, and some rows leave it out.

j_gene: TRBJ1-1
abundance: many
v_gene: TRBV7-7
d_gene: TRBD1
CDR3aa: CASSPWTGNTEAFF
CDR3nt: TGTGCTAGCAGCCCATGGACAGGGAACACTGAAGCTTTCTTT

j_gene: TRBJ2-5
abundance: many
v_gene: TRBV29-1
d_gene: NA
CDR3aa: CSVDRVGETQYF
CDR3nt: TGCAGCGTTGACAGGGTCGGGGAGACCCAGTACTTC

j_gene: TRBJ2-7
abundance: large
v_gene: TRBV6-5
d_gene: NA
CDR3aa: CASSYSIGIPYEQYF
CDR3nt: TGTGCCAGCAGTTACTCGATAGGGATTCCCTACGAGCAGTACTTC

j_gene: TRBJ2-7
abundance: few
v_gene: TRBV12-3/TRBV12-4
d_gene: TRBD2
CDR3aa: CASSLEGLAGYEQYF
CDR3nt: TGTGCCAGCAGTTTAGAAGGACTAGCGGGCTACGAGCAGTACTTC

j_gene: TRBJ2-7
abundance: NA
v_gene: TRBV19
d_gene: NA
CDR3aa: CASRRSRYSYEQYF
CDR3nt: TGTGCCAGTAGACGTAGCCGATACTCCTACGAGCAGTACTTC

j_gene: TRBJ1-1
abundance: few
v_gene: TRBV19
d_gene: NA
CDR3aa: CACGEEYTEAFF
CDR3nt: TGTGCCTGCGGGGAAGAGTACACTGAAGCTTTCTTT

j_gene: TRBJ2-7
abundance: NA
v_gene: TRBV9
d_gene: TRBD1
CDR3aa: CASASPLTGQGGGSYEQYF
CDR3nt: TGTGCCAGCGCTTCCCCCTTGACGGGACAGGGAGGAGGCTCCTACGAGCAGTACTTC

j_gene: TRBJ2-5
abundance: many
v_gene: TRBV12-3/TRBV12-4
d_gene: TRBD2
CDR3aa: CASSSNSAGGGKTQYF
CDR3nt: TGTGCCAGCAGTTCTAATTCAGCGGGAGGTGGGAAGACCCAGTACTTC

j_gene: TRBJ1-2
abundance: many
v_gene: TRBV28
d_gene: NA
CDR3aa: CASSFPGRWHNYF
CDR3nt: TGTGCCAGCAGTTTCCCCGGGAGATGGCACAACTATTTC

j_gene: TRBJ2-4
abundance: NA
v_gene: TRBV19
d_gene: TRBD1
CDR3aa: CASSMINRGKLAKNIQYF
CDR3nt: TGTGCCAGTAGTATGATCAACAGGGGGAAACTAGCCAAAAACATTCAGTACTTC

j_gene: TRBJ1-1
abundance: many
v_gene: TRBV6-1
d_gene: NA
CDR3aa: CASVQGGGTEAFF
CDR3nt: TGTGCCAGCGTCCAGGGTGGAGGCACTGAAGCTTTCTTT

j_gene: TRBJ2-4
abundance: NA
v_gene: TRBV6-1
d_gene: NA
CDR3aa: CASSHKRGGENIQYF
CDR3nt: TGTGCCAGCAGCCACAAAAGGGGCGGCGAAAACATTCAGTACTTC

j_gene: TRBJ1-2
abundance: many
v_gene: TRBV28
d_gene: NA
CDR3aa: CASSLGLYGYTF
CDR3nt: TGTGCCAGCAGCCTAGGGTTGTATGGCTACACCTTC

j_gene: TRBJ1-1
abundance: NA
v_gene: TRBV5-4
d_gene: NA
CDR3aa: CASSLPGENTEAFF
CDR3nt: TGTGCCAGCAGCTTGCCAGGGGAGAACACTGAAGCTTTCTTT

j_gene: TRBJ2-7
abundance: once
v_gene: TRBV28
d_gene: TRBD2
CDR3aa: CASSSLQTSRREEQYF
CDR3nt: TGTGCCAGCAGCTCATTACAGACTAGCCGGCGGGAGGAGCAGTACTTC

j_gene: TRBJ1-1
abundance: many
v_gene: TRBV15
d_gene: NA
CDR3aa: CATSYRMEGTEAFF
CDR3nt: TGTGCCACCAGCTATAGGATGGAGGGCACTGAAGCTTTCTTT

j_gene: TRBJ1-6
abundance: many
v_gene: TRBV28
d_gene: TRBD1
CDR3aa: CASRITDRGYYSPLHF
CDR3nt: TGTGCCAGCAGGATCACCGACAGGGGGTACTATTCACCCCTCCACTTT

j_gene: TRBJ2-1
abundance: NA
v_gene: TRBV3-1
d_gene: NA
CDR3aa: CAGSPGLIQFF
CDR3nt: TGTGCCGGCAGCCCGGGACTTATCCAGTTCTTC

j_gene: TRBJ2-2
abundance: NA
v_gene: TRBV2
d_gene: NA
CDR3aa: CASSERVPGELFF
CDR3nt: TGTGCCAGCAGTGAACGAGTGCCCGGGGAGCTGTTTTTT

j_gene: TRBJ2-3
abundance: few
v_gene: TRBV28
d_gene: NA
CDR3aa: CASSTPRQGGRTTDTQYF
CDR3nt: TGTGCCAGCAGTACTCCTCGACAAGGTGGAAGAACCACAGATACGCAGTATTTT

j_gene: TRBJ1-2
abundance: NA
v_gene: TRBV5-1
d_gene: TRBD1
CDR3aa: CASSGTGQPGGYTF
CDR3nt: TGCGCCAGCAGCGGGACGGGACAGCCGGGAGGCTACACCTTC

j_gene: TRBJ1-1
abundance: few
v_gene: TRBV6-2/TRBV6-3
d_gene: NA
CDR3aa: CASSYRTVTEAFF
CDR3nt: TGTGCCAGCAGTTACCGGACAGTTACTGAAGCTTTCTTT

j_gene: TRBJ2-7
abundance: NA
v_gene: TRBV19
d_gene: NA
CDR3aa: CASMGDPYEQYF
CDR3nt: TGTGCCAGTATGGGGGATCCCTACGAGCAGTACTTC

j_gene: TRBJ1-2
abundance: many
v_gene: TRBV20-1
d_gene: TRBD1
CDR3aa: CSANTRGDYGYTF
CDR3nt: TGCAGTGCCAACACCAGGGGGGACTATGGCTACACCTTC

j_gene: TRBJ2-6
abundance: NA
v_gene: TRBV2
d_gene: TRBD1
CDR3aa: CAAGRGIHSGANVLTF
CDR3nt: TGTGCCGCGGGCAGGGGGATACACTCTGGGGCCAACGTCCTGACTTTC

j_gene: TRBJ2-7
abundance: NA
v_gene: TRBV12-3/TRBV12-4
d_gene: NA
CDR3aa: CASSLLLTSGSYEQYF
CDR3nt: TGTGCCAGCAGTTTACTCCTGACTAGTGGGTCCTACGAGCAGTACTTC

j_gene: TRBJ2-6
abundance: NA
v_gene: TRBV10-3
d_gene: NA
CDR3aa: CAISDREVANVLTF
CDR3nt: TGTGCCATCAGTGACAGGGAAGTAGCCAACGTCCTGACTTTC

j_gene: TRBJ2-1
abundance: few
v_gene: TRBV2
d_gene: TRBD2
CDR3aa: CASSGGTSGQFF
CDR3nt: TGTGCCAGCAGTGGAGGGACTAGCGGACAGTTCTTC